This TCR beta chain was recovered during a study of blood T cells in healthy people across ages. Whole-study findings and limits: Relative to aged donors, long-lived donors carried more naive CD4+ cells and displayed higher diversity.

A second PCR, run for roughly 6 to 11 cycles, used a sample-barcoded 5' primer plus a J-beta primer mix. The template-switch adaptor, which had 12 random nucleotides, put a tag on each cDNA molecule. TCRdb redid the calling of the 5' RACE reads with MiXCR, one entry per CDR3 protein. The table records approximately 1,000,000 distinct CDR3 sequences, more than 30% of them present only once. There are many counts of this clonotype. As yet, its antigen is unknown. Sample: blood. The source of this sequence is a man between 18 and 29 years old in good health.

The chain's CDR3 is CASSFWAEEAFF. CDR3 bases: TGTGCCAGCAGCTTTTGGGCGGAAGAAGCTTTCTTT. The V gene is TRBV7-9, the J gene TRBJ1-1, with D hard to call. This CDR3 is 12 amino acids long. The V end was cut by 3 bases, the J end by 8 bases, with 10 bases between. The germline V gene has CDR1 SEHNR and CDR2 FQNEAQ (reference sequence). Using reference TRBV7-9 and TRBJ1-1 for the parts outside the CDR3, the full variable domain is DTGVSQNPRHKITKRGQNVTFRCDPISEHNRLYWYRQTLGQGPEFLTYFQNEAQLEKSRLLSDRFSAERPKGSFSTLEIQRTEQGDSAMYLCASSFWAEEAFFGQGTRLTVV.